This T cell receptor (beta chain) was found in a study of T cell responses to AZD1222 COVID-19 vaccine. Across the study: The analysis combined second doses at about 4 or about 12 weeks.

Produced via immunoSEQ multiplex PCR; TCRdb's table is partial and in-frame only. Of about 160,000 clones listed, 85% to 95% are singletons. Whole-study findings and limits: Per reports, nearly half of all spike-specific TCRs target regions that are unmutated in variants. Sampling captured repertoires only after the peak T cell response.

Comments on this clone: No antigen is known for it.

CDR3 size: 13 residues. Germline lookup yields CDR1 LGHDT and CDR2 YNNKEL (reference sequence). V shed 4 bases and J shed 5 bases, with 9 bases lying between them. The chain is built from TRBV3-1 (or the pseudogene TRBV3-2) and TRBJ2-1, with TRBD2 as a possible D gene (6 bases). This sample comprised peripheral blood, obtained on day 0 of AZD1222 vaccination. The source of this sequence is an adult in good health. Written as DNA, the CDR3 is TGTGCCAGCAGCCGGAGGGGCCACAATGAGCAGTTCTTC. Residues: CASSRRGHNEQFF.